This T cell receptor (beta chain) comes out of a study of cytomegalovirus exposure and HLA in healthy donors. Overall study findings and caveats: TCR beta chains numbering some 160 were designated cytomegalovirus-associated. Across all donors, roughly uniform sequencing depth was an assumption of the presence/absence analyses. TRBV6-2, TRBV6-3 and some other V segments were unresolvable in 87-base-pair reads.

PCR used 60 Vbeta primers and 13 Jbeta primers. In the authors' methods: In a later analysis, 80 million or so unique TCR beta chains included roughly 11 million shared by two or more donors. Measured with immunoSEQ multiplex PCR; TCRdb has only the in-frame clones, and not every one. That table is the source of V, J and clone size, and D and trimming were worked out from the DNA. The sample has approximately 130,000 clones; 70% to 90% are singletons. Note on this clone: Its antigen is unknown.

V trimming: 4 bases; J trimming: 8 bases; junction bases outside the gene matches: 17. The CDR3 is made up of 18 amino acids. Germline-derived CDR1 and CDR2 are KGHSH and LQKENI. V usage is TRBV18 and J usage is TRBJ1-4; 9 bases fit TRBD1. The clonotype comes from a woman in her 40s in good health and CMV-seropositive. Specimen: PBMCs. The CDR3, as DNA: TGTGCCAGCTCACGATCCAATACGGGACAGGGAAATCGGGAAAAACTGTTTTTT. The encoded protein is CASSRSNTGQGNREKLFF.